The 31 T cell receptor beta chains in this list originate from one sample, sequenced in a study of blood T cells in healthy people across ages. A second about 7 to 12 cycle PCR used barcoded and J-beta primers. TCRdb re-called the 5' RACE reads with MiXCR, one entry per CDR3 protein. The data hold almost 800,000 distinct CDR3 sequences, with nearly 60% observed a single time. Sequenced: blood. The receptors shown here come from a man aged 25-45 years in good health.

V gene TRBV12-3 or TRBV12-4 combines with J gene TRBJ1-4, with D uncertain. The CDR3 extends over 13 amino acids. V was shortened by 6 bases and J by 5 bases, with 10 bases between the two germline ends. The CDR3 DNA is TGTGCCAGCAGGTTGGGCCTGAATGAAAAACTGTTTTTT. It codes for CASRLGLNEKLFF.

This clonotype was recorded a few times. The chain employs TRBV12-3 or TRBV12-4 and TRBJ2-5, with D possibly called TRBD1 or TRBD2 (5 bases each). V was cut by 5 bases and J by 7 bases, with 17 bases left in between. The CDR3 has 14 amino acids. CDR3 bases: TGTGCCAGCAGTCCCCCTAAGAGGGGAACGACCCAGTACTTC. This sequence encodes CASSPPKRGTTQYF.

This clonotype turned up a few times. This rearrangement joins TRBV3-1 to TRBJ1-2; D not certain. The CDR3 runs to 15 residues. Germline-derived CDR1 and CDR2 are LGHDT and YNNKEL (reference sequence). Trimming removed 4 bases from V and 5 bases from J, with 17 bases in between. The CDR3 loop is CASSLGVGVEYGYTF. The CDR3 nucleotides read TGTGCCAGCAGCCTGGGAGTGGGCGTAGAGTATGGCTACACCTTC.

V is TRBV7-9 and J is TRBJ2-5; TRBD1 matches at 7 bases. The J segment lost 11 bases and the V segment lost 5 bases, leaving 14 bases of the junction unmatched. Germline V gene sequence: CDR1 SEHNR, CDR2 FQNEAQ (reference sequence). The CDR3 is 14 residues long. The CDR3 DNA sequence: TGTGCCAGCAGCCCGACCACAGGGGAAGATATTCAGTACTTC. It specifies CASSPTTGEDIQYF.

The chain couples TRBV7-2 to TRBJ2-3; no clear D gene. CDR1 is SGHTA, CDR2 FQGNSA, per germline. V was cut by 5 bases and J by 6 bases, with 15 bases left in between. The CDR3 is 14 residues long. The CDR3 DNA reads as TGTGCCAGCAGCCCAGGACCAGCAGTTGATACGCAGTATTTT. As protein: CASSPGPAVDTQYF.

The chain has TRBV6-5 and TRBJ1-2; 8 bases match TRBD1. Germline loops: CDR1 MNHEY, CDR2 SVGAGI. V was pared by 6 bases and J by 3 bases, with 3 bases of the junction left unmatched. The CDR3 has 13 residues. The DNA of the CDR3 is TGTGCCAGCAGCCCGACAGGGGACTATGGCTACACCTTC. The encoded protein is CASSPTGDYGYTF.

Only one count was recorded for this clonotype. The rearrangement uses TRBV7-2 and TRBJ2-1; maybe TRBD2 (5 bases). The CDR3 is 14 amino acids. CDR1 and CDR2 (germline): SGHTA, FQGNSA. The V gene lost 0 bases and the J gene lost 8 bases, with 11 bases spanning the gap. CDR3 in amino acids: CASSLAEGYYEQFF. The CDR3 DNA reads as TGTGCCAGCAGCTTAGCCGAGGGATACTATGAGCAGTTCTTC. Combining the CDR3 with reference TRBV7-2 and TRBJ2-1 gives the whole variable domain GAGVSQSPSNKVTEKGKDVELRCDPISGHTALYWYRQSLGQGLEFLIYFQGNSAPDKSGLPSDRFSAERTGGSVSTLTIQRTQQEDSAVYLCASSLAEGYYEQFFGPGTRLTVL.

The genes are TRBV3-1 and TRBJ2-6, with a possible D match to TRBD1 (5 bases). Germline CDR1 reads LGHDT; CDR2 reads YNNKEL (reference sequence). V gave up 2 bases and J gave up 1 base, with 15 bases separating them. The CDR3 consists of 18 residues. The CDR3 bases are TGTGCCAGCAGCCAAATGGGCAGGGATGATTCTGGGGCCAACGTCCTGACTTTC. Translating it yields CASSQMGRDDSGANVLTF.

This chain connects TRBV20-1 to TRBJ2-7; 10 bases fit TRBD2. CDR1 DFQATT and CDR2 SNEGSKA come from the germline V gene (reference sequence). With V trimmed by 6 bases and J by 5 bases, 7 bases remained unmatched. The CDR3 runs 13 residues. DNA of the CDR3: TGCAGTGCCATGGGGACTAGCGCACACGAGCAGTACTTC. It is translated as CSAMGTSAHEQYF.

There are a few counts of this clonotype. This chain uses TRBV12-3 or TRBV12-4 with TRBJ2-5; 11 bases fit TRBD2. The CDR3 extends over 14 amino acids. V dropped 6 bases and J dropped 4; count of bases not matched to a gene: 4. The CDR3 loop reads CASRVGLAGETQYF. CDR3 sequence (DNA): TGTGCCAGCAGGGTAGGACTAGCGGGAGAGACCCAGTACTTC.

This clonotype has ten or more counts. The J gene is TRBJ2-3, the V gene TRBV4-2; 8 positions agree with TRBD2. This CDR3 contains 16 residues. V shed 3 bases, J shed 3 bases, and the junction held 8 bases outside the gene matches. Germline CDR1 reads LGHNA; CDR2 reads YNFKEQ. DNA for the CDR3: TGTGCCAGCAGCCAGGGCGGGGGGCCTAATACAGATACGCAGTATTTT. It specifies CASSQGGGPNTDTQYF.

This clonotype has at least ten counts. V usage is TRBV7-2 and J usage is TRBJ2-7; 8 bases agree with TRBD2. From germline, CDR1 is SGHTA and CDR2 FQGNSA. V shed 5 bases and J 1 base; nucleotides not matched to a gene: 7. This CDR3 is 15 amino acids long. CDR3 bases: TGTGCCAGCAGCCCAAAAAGCGGGGGATCCTACGAGCAGTACTTC. This codes for CASSPKSGGSYEQYF.

This clonotype has only one observation. This sequence joins TRBV12-3 or TRBV12-4 and TRBJ2-3; 9 nucleotides line up with TRBD2. This CDR3 is 16 amino acids long. V gave up 5 bases and J gave up 2 bases; unmatched junction bases: 8. CDR3 protein: CASSPRSGGPTDTQYF. CDR3 nucleotide sequence: TGTGCCAGCAGTCCCCGTAGCGGGGGCCCCACAGATACGCAGTATTTT.

CDR3 DNA: TGCAGTGCTAGAAGGGCGGGAGAACATTCACCCCTCCACTTT. This translates into CSARRAGEHSPLHF. The V gene is TRBV20-1, the J gene TRBJ1-6; no firm D call. There are 14 residues in the CDR3. Trimming cost V 2 bases and J 8 bases, with 13 bases left between them. Per the germline V gene, CDR1 is DFQATT and CDR2 is SNEGSKA (reference sequence).

The chain links TRBV9 to TRBJ2-5; TRBD1 agrees at 11 bases. CDR3 length: 14 amino acids. Germline CDR1 reads SGDLS; CDR2 reads YYNGEE. V shed 0 bases, J shed 12 bases, and the junction held 7 bases outside the gene matches. CDR3 sequence: CASSVATGQGEKYF. CDR3 nucleotides: TGTGCCAGCAGCGTAGCTACGGGACAGGGGGAGAAGTACTTC.

J is TRBJ2-3 and V is TRBV15; 7 bases line up with TRBD2. Per germline, CDR1 LNHNV and CDR2 YYDKDF (reference sequence). The V segment lost 8 bases and the J segment 8 bases; nucleotides outside the gene matches: 13. CDR3 size: 14 residues. The CDR3 loop reads CATAQRDTSTTQYF. In DNA, the CDR3 is TGTGCCACCGCACAGCGGGATACATCGACTACGCAGTATTTT. The entire variable domain, with the rest obtained from reference TRBV15 and TRBJ2-3, is as follows: DAMVIQNPRYQVTQFGKPVTLSCSQTLNHNVMYWYQQKSSQAPKLLFHYYDKDFNNEADTPDNFQSRRPNTSFCFLDIRSPGLGDTAMYLCATAQRDTSTTQYFGPGTRLTVL.

The rearrangement joins TRBV20-1 to TRBJ2-7; tentative D call: TRBD1 (6 bases). The closer fit of TRBJ2-5 to the DNA end suggests the J call may be wrong. This CDR3 spans 12 amino acids. From germline, CDR1 is DFQATT and CDR2 SNEGSKA (reference sequence). DNA of the CDR3: TGCAGTTTAAGGGGGACGTGGGAGACCCAGTACTTC. This translates into CSLRGTWETQYF.

The chain employs TRBV6-5 and TRBJ1-1; TRBD1 aligns across 8 bases. V gave up 4 bases and J gave up 3 bases; unmatched junction bases: 4. The CDR3 loop spans 14 amino acids. Germline loops: CDR1 MNHEY, CDR2 SVGAGI. CDR3 protein: CASSLQGADTEAFF. The DNA for the CDR3 is TGTGCCAGCAGTTTGCAGGGGGCGGACACTGAAGCTTTCTTT.

The rearrangement joins TRBV20-1 to TRBJ2-3; tentatively, D is TRBD1 (6 bases). V was shortened by 5 bases and J by 2 bases, with 11 bases between the two germline ends. The germline V gene encodes CDR1 DFQATT and CDR2 SNEGSKA (reference sequence). CDR3 size: 13 residues. CDR3 in amino acids: CSALGQLTDTQYF. The CDR3 coding sequence is TGCAGTGCTTTGGGACAACTCACAGATACGCAGTATTTT.

This clonotype came up once. The V and J genes are TRBV11-2 and TRBJ2-1; D tentatively reads TRBD1 or TRBD2 (5 bases each). The CDR3 is 15 amino acids. The V gene's germline CDR1 is SGHAT and CDR2 FQNNGV. The V gene lost 5 bases and the J gene lost 6 bases, with 17 bases spanning the gap. DNA for the CDR3: TGTGCCAGCAGCCCCCGGGGAAGGGACGGCAATGAGCAGTTCTTC. It yields the protein CASSPRGRDGNEQFF.

The rearrangement joins TRBV29-1 to TRBJ2-1, with TRBD2 matching 10 bases. Germline CDR1 and CDR2: SQVTM and ANQGSEA. Losses at the gene ends were 0 bases for V and 7 bases for J; bases not matched to a gene: 9. The CDR3 covers 16 residues. CDR3 sequence: CSVEDTSGARANEQFF. The CDR3 DNA reads as TGCAGCGTTGAAGACACTAGCGGGGCCCGGGCGAATGAGCAGTTCTTC.

The V gene is TRBV20-1, the J gene TRBJ2-1; TRBD2 matches 7 bases. The length of the CDR3 is 16 residues. Germline trimming cut 3 bases from V and 2 bases from J; bases unmatched to any gene: 10. Germline V CDR1 and CDR2: DFQATT, SNEGSKA (reference sequence). The DNA of the CDR3 is TGCAGTGCTAGGGCCCCGCTAGCGGTCACCTACAATGAGCAGTTCTTC. Translation gives CSARAPLAVTYNEQFF.

This clonotype appeared a few times. This chain links TRBV6-5 with TRBJ1-2; no reliable D call. V shed 1 base and J shed 6 bases, with 12 bases lying between them. The CDR3 is 14 amino acids. CDR1 is MNHEY and CDR2 is SVGAGI in the germline V gene. The CDR3: CASSYLGGSNGYTF. The CDR3, as DNA: TGTGCCAGCAGTTACTTGGGCGGGAGTAATGGCTACACCTTC.

The chain is built from TRBV20-1 and TRBJ2-7, with 9 nucleotides matching TRBD1. The CDR3 spans 17 residues. CDR1 DFQATT and CDR2 SNEGSKA come from the germline V gene (reference sequence). The junction had 16 bases not matched to a gene; V was cut back by 2 bases and J by 5 bases. The CDR3 sequence: CSARNLKSGTGFNEQYF. The CDR3, as DNA: TGCAGTGCTAGAAACCTGAAATCCGGGACAGGGTTCAACGAGCAGTACTTC.

The chain joins TRBV6-2 or TRBV6-3 to TRBJ1-2; no clear D gene. Germline V gene lookup returns CDR1 MNHEY and CDR2 SVGEGT. The CDR3 sequence is 13 residues long. V was clipped by 7 bases and J by 2 bases, with 11 bases between them. CDR3 loop: CASTSDGNYGYTF. CDR3 sequence (DNA): TGTGCCAGCACTTCAGATGGGAACTATGGCTACACCTTC.

V usage is TRBV30 and J usage is TRBJ1-1; D gene unclear. The CDR3 loop spans 13 amino acids. Per germline, CDR1 GTSNPN and CDR2 SVGIG (reference sequence). Deletions cut 1 base from V and 7 bases from J, with 13 bases between. The CDR3 coding sequence is TGTGCCTGGAGTGCCCCGGGGAGGAGTGAAGCTTTCTTT. Translating it yields CAWSAPGRSEAFF.

This clonotype was recorded only once. The chain has TRBV25-1 and TRBJ1-2; D gene uncertain. V lost 4 bases and J 6 bases, leaving 6 bases between the germline ends. From germline, CDR1 is MGHDK and CDR2 SYGVNS. The CDR3 contains 11 residues. DNA of the CDR3: TGTGCCAGCAGTGGAGTTAATGGCTACACCTTC. Translation gives CASSGVNGYTF.

This clonotype has a handful of counts. The genes are TRBV6-1 and TRBJ2-7; no clear D. The CDR3 is made up of 15 amino acids. The ends were cut back, 7 bases at V and 0 bases at J, with 16 bases in the middle. Germline V gene data show CDR1 as MNHNS and CDR2 as SASEGT. This CDR3 is CASTNLGLHSYEQYF. The CDR3 nucleotides read TGTGCCAGCACCAACCTGGGCCTACACTCCTACGAGCAGTACTTC.

This clonotype was seen only a few times. The chain recombines TRBV12-5 with TRBJ2-7; no clear D gene. The CDR3 length is 14 residues. Germline V gene lookup returns CDR1 LGHNT and CDR2 FRNRAP. Trimming took off 6 bases at V and 0 bases at J, with 12 bases between the two ends. CDR3 DNA sequence: TGTGCTAGTGGCGGACGGTGGGACTCCTACGAGCAGTACTTC. Translation: CASGGRWDSYEQYF.

CDR3 in DNA: TGCAGTGCTAGAGCTCTTCTAGAGACCCAGTACTTC. Its protein product is CSARALLETQYF. The rearrangement joins TRBV20-1 to TRBJ2-4; no definite D call. The end of the DNA fits TRBJ2-5 better, so the J call may be wrong. Germline values: CDR1 DFQATT, CDR2 SNEGSKA (reference sequence). This CDR3 comprises 12 residues.

This chain connects TRBV6-5 to TRBJ2-4; possibly TRBD2 for D (5 bases). Trimming removed 1 base at V and 0 bases at J, with 10 bases between. Germline CDR1 and CDR2: MNHEY and SVGAGI. CDR3 size: 16 residues. The CDR3 loop is CASSYLGSGAKNIQYF. The CDR3 DNA reads as TGTGCCAGCAGTTACTTGGGGAGTGGAGCCAAAAACATTCAGTACTTC.